The 14 T cell receptor beta chains in this list originate from one sample, sequenced in a study of blood T cell repertoires in COVID-19 (dated by TCRdb to about 2020). The library came from the immunoSEQ multiplex PCR assay. Here the immuneACCESS table is served through TCRdb, limited to in-frame sequences with V and J called. Missing clones are a known gap in these copies; in checked studies unresolved V genes cover under half, and the rest lacks a known reason. For this sample there are 150,000 to 200,000 clones; approximately 73% appear just once. The top ten constitute about a sixth of the sample. The sequencing sample was made of PBMCs or T cells enriched from blood (not recorded which). The receptors shown here come from a woman between 45 and 60 years old with acute COVID-19.

The chain links TRBV14 to TRBJ2-1; no definite D call. The V end was cut by 1 base, the J end by 7 bases, with 2 bases between. Germline CDR1 and CDR2: SGHDN and FVKESK. CDR3 length: 11 amino acids. Written as DNA, the CDR3 is TGTGCCAGCAGCCAAGTAAATGAGCAGTTCTTC. Translating it yields CASSQVNEQFF.

This chain connects TRBV27 to TRBJ2-2, with a tentative D call TRBD2 (7 bases). CDR3 length: 13 residues. Looked up from germline, CDR1 is MNHEY and CDR2 is SMNVEV (reference sequence). V lost 2 bases and J lost 8, with 9 bases in between. CDR3 loop: CASSLRGGGELFF. CDR3 bases: TGTGCCAGCAGTTTAAGGGGGGGTGGGGAGCTGTTTTTT.

To note about this clone: One end of the junction is discordant with germline, which a read error may explain. V usage is TRBV7-8 and J usage is TRBJ1-2, with 7 bases that match TRBD1. Germline values: CDR1 SGHVS, CDR2 FQNEAQ. The CDR3 covers 16 residues. CDR3 protein: CASRHDRATVGYGYTF. CDR3 coding DNA: TGTGCCAGCAGACATGACAGGGCTACTGTCGGCTATGGGTACACCTTC.

The V and J genes are TRBV28 and TRBJ2-7, with 9 nucleotides matching TRBD1. The CDR3 is made up of 14 amino acids. From germline, CDR1 is MDHEN and CDR2 SYDVKM. The V segment lost 8 bases and the J segment 0 bases; nucleotides outside the gene matches: 5. The CDR3 nucleotides are TGTGCCAGCTCGGGACAGGGCAGCTCCTACGAGCAGTACGTC. It translates to CASSGQGSSYEQYV.

CDR3 protein: CASSSQTVPKTQYF. The CDR3 region has the DNA TGTGCCAGCAGCTCCCAGACAGTCCCGAAGACCCAGTACTTC. The gene calls are TRBV3-1 (or the pseudogene TRBV3-2) and TRBJ2-5, with D possibly TRBD1 on 5 matching bases. V was clipped by 5 bases and J by 6 bases, with 16 bases between them. Germline lookup yields CDR1 LGHDT and CDR2 YNNKEL (reference sequence). The CDR3 runs to 14 residues.

The V call is TRBV7-2, the J call TRBJ1-2; TRBD1 matches at 7 bases. The CDR3 extends over 15 amino acids. CDR1 is SGHTA, CDR2 FQGNSA, per germline. V was clipped by 5 bases and J by 6 bases; unmatched bases: 12. In DNA, the CDR3 is TGTGCCAGCAGCACAGTGACAGGGACTTATAATGGCTACACCTTC. Protein: CASSTVTGTYNGYTF.

V usage is TRBV7-9 and J usage is TRBJ2-5, with 9 bases that match TRBD1. CDR1 and CDR2 from the germline V gene are SEHNR and FQNEAQ (reference sequence). This CDR3 comprises 15 residues. Unmatched junction bases numbered 0, after V lost 1 base and J lost 0 bases. CDR3 sequence (DNA): TGTGCCAGCAGCTTAGGGACAGGGGACCAAGAGACCCAGTACTTC. The encoded protein is CASSLGTGDQETQYF.

This clone was observed a few times. The chain joins TRBV2 to TRBJ2-2, with 11 bases matching TRBD2. The germline CDR1 and CDR2 sequences are SNHLY and FYNNEI. With V trimmed by 3 bases and J by 5 bases, 8 bases remained unmatched. The CDR3 runs to 17 residues. CDR3 nucleotide sequence: TGTGCCAGCAGTGACTTAGCGGGGGGGCCGAGAACCGGGGAGCTGTTTTTT. Residues: CASSDLAGGPRTGELFF.

The J gene is TRBJ1-1, the V gene TRBV3-1 (or the pseudogene TRBV3-2); D gene uncertain. The germline CDR1 and CDR2 sequences are LGHDT and YNNKEL (reference sequence). Trimming pared 1 base from V and 1 base from J, leaving 4 bases between. The CDR3 has 13 residues. The CDR3: CASSQARNTEAFF. CDR3 bases: TGTGCCAGCAGCCAAGCCAGGAACACTGAAGCTTTCTTT.

This clone was counted at least ten times. V usage is TRBV11-1 and J usage is TRBJ1-2; D might be TRBD1 (6 bases). Trimming shortened V by 1 base and J by 5 bases, and 17 bases separated the two germline ends. The germline CDR1 and CDR2 sequences are SGHAT and FQDESV (reference sequence). This CDR3 contains 16 residues. In DNA form, the CDR3 reads TGTGCCAGCAGCTTAGGAGGCGCGGGGGCGAGTTATGGCTACACCTTC. Encoded protein: CASSLGGAGASYGYTF.

The V call is TRBV5-1, the J call TRBJ2-7, with 8 nucleotides matching TRBD2. Per germline, CDR1 SGHRS and CDR2 YFSETQ. This CDR3 comprises 16 residues. With 1 base clipped from V and 0 bases from J, the junction kept 6 bases outside the gene matches. CDR3 bases: TGCGCCAGCAGCTTGACCGGGGGGGATAGCTCCTACGAGCAGTACGTC. This translates into CASSLTGGDSSYEQYV.

The chain has TRBV7-9 and TRBJ1-5; possibly TRBD1 for D (6 bases). Germline CDR1 is SEHNR and CDR2 is FQNEAQ (reference sequence). Deletions cut 5 bases from V and 1 base from J, with 15 bases between. The CDR3 contains 16 residues. The CDR3 spells CASSPTTGQSNQPQHF. The CDR3 nucleotides are TGTGCCAGCAGCCCGACGACCGGACAGAGCAATCAGCCCCAGCATTTT.

This clone was seen ten or more times. This sequence joins TRBV10-2 and TRBJ1-2, with D maybe TRBD1 (6 bases). The germline V gene has CDR1 WSHSY and CDR2 SAAADI. The CDR3 runs to 15 residues. Trimming cost V 8 bases and J 6 bases, with 22 bases left between them. The CDR3 region is CASLEKQGRNDGYTF. As DNA, the CDR3 is TGCGCCAGCTTAGAGAAACAGGGAAGGAACGATGGCTACACCTTC.

The chain combines TRBV6-5 with TRBJ2-7; tentative D call: TRBD1 (5 bases). This CDR3 is built from 12 residues. V lost 8 bases, J lost 3 bases, and 11 bases lay in between. The germline V gene has CDR1 MNHEY and CDR2 SVGAGI. CDR3 amino acids: CASLTELYEQYV. As DNA, the CDR3 is TGTGCCAGCCTGACAGAACTCTACGAGCAGTACGTC.